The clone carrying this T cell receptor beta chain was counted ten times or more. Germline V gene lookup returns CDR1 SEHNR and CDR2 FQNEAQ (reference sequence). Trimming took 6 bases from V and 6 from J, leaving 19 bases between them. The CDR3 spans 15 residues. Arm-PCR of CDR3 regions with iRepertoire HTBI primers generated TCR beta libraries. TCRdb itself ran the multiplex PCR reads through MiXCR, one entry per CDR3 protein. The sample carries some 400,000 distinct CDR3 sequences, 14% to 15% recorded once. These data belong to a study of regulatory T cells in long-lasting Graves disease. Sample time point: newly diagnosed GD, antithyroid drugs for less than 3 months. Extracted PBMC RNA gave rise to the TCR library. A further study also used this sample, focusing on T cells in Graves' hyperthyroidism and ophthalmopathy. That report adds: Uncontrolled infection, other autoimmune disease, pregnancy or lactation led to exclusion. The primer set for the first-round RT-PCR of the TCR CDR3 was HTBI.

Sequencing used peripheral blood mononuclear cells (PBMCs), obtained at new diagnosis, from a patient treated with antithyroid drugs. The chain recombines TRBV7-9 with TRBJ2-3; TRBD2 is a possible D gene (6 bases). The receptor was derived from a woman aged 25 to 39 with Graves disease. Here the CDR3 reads CASRSREVAWDTQYF. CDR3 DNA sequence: TGTGCCAGCAGGAGCAGGGAGGTAGCATGGGATACGCAGTATTTT.